This TCR beta chain appears in the sequencing data of a study of OX40 agonist ivuxolimab in advanced cancers. Study details: Dose-escalation patients suffered from hepatocellular carcinoma, melanoma, renal cell or head and neck cancer. Males comprised approximately 81% of the group, whose mean age was roughly 64 years (range roughly 20 to 90).

Study observations and caveats: Normalized expansion of T-cell clones was also low for some nonresponders. On average, CD8+ T cells showed a greater number of expanded clones than CD4+.

Germline V lookup: CDR1 SEHNR, CDR2 FQNEAQ (reference sequence). J gave up 4 bases and V 7 bases, and 4 bases lay outside the gene matches. CDR3 size: 14 residues. As regards this clone: Its specificity is unknown.

TCRdb keeps only in-frame clones here, not all; method: immunoSEQ multiplex PCR. The table includes about 89,000 clones, 85% to 95% detected once. This clonotype originated in an adult with an advanced solid tumor such as melanoma, head and neck, liver or kidney cancer. The gene calls are TRBV7-9 and TRBJ2-5; 12 bases match TRBD2. Source: CD4+ or CD8+ T cells sorted from blood, taken in a trial of the OX40 agonist ivuxolimab. CDR3 in amino acids: CASMPSGGAETQYF. CDR3 DNA: TGTGCCAGCATGCCTAGCGGGGGGGCAGAGACCCAGTACTTC.